A selection of T cell receptor beta chains follows, all from one sample in a study of blood T cell repertoires in COVID-19. Profiling relied on immunoSEQ multiplex PCR, and the TCRdb table lists in-frame clones only, not all of them. The sample has nearly 50,000 clones; around 86% are singletons. Sequencing was carried out using peripheral blood. The source is a woman aged 55-70 years with acute or convalescent COVID-19. The CDR3 runs from the conserved cysteine through the conserved F or W. D genes are given only for firm matches. Clone size is shown for a subset of rows, as once, few, many or a class of expanded clone.

>TRBV7-2|.|.|TRBJ1-5
CASSSSRVSNQPQHF
TGTGCCAGCAGCTCGAGCCGCGTGAGCAATCAGCCCCAGCATTTT
>TRBV25-1|.|TRBD1|TRBJ1-1
CASSGGDSYSSTEAFF
TGTGCCAGCAGTGGGGGGGACAGCTATTCCTCCACTGAAGCTTTCTTT
>TRBV24-1|.|.|TRBJ2-7
CATSDSRWLYF
TGTGCCACCAGTGATTCACGTTGGCTGTACTTC
>TRBV29-1|.|TRBD1|TRBJ1-1
CSASTGVTEAFF
TGCAGCGCTTCAACAGGGGTAACTGAAGCTTTCTTT
>TRBV5-1|.|TRBD2|TRBJ2-5
CASSPGTSGGAETQYF
TGCGCCAGCAGCCCAGGGACTAGCGGGGGGGCAGAGACCCAGTACTTC
>TRBV11-2|.|.|TRBJ1-4
CASSKRGRGLDLKLFF
TGTGCCAGCAGCAAGCGGGGGCGAGGCCTGGACTTAAAGCTGTTTTTT
>TRBV6-5|.|.|TRBJ1-5
CASLKGEINQPQHF
TGTGCCAGCCTTAAGGGGGAGATCAATCAGCCCCAGCATTTT
>TRBV5-8|.|TRBD1|TRBJ1-2
CASSQHVDRVGGYTF
TGTGCCAGCAGCCAACACGTGGACAGGGTAGGAGGCTACACCTTC
>TRBV27|.|TRBD1|TRBJ1-3
CASSSYATGGSGNTIYF
TGTGCCAGCAGTTCCTACGCCACAGGGGGATCTGGAAACACCATATATTTT
>TRBV3-1/TRBV3-2|.|TRBD1|TRBJ1-4
CASRPRRQGRGEKLFF
TGTGCCAGCAGACCCCGCCGACAGGGAAGAGGGGAAAAACTGTTTTTT
>TRBV3-1/TRBV3-2|.|TRBD1|TRBJ2-5
CASNRGRETQYF
TGTGCCAGCAACAGGGGCAGGGAGACCCAGTACTTC
>TRBV19|.|.|TRBJ2-1
CASSRGRSYNEQFF
TGTGCCAGTAGTCGGGGTAGATCCTACAATGAGCAGTTCTTC
>TRBV19|few|TRBD1|TRBJ2-2
CASSIPQPGQGTTGELFF
TGTGCCAGTAGTATCCCCCAACCGGGACAGGGGACCACCGGGGAGCTGTTTTTT
>TRBV30|.|TRBD1|TRBJ2-2
CAWSVLGRDRGYRSVTGELFF
TGTGCCTGGAGTGTACTAGGAAGGGACAGGGGGTACCGATCGGTCACCGGGGAGCTGTTTTTT
>TRBV2|.|TRBD2|TRBJ2-5
CASRDSTSAESSGRYF
TGTGCCAGCAGGGATTCGACTAGCGCTGAGAGCAGCGGGCGGTACTTC
>TRBV29-1|.|TRBD1|TRBJ2-7
CSVETTGGYEQYF
TGCAGCGTTGAAACGACAGGGGGTTACGAGCAGTACTTC
>TRBV7-7|.|.|TRBJ2-2
CASSPKAPAQTGELFF
TGTGCCAGCAGCCCAAAGGCCCCAGCGCAGACCGGGGAGCTGTTTTTT
>TRBV5-4|.|.|TRBJ2-7
CASSLSGNNYEQYF
TGTGCCAGCAGCTTGTCGGGAAACAACTACGAGCAGTACTTC
>TRBV11-2|few|.|TRBJ2-7
CASRVTSRERSYEQYF
TGTGCCAGCAGAGTTACTAGTAGGGAAAGGTCCTACGAGCAGTACTTC
>TRBV4-1|.|TRBD1|TRBJ1-2
CASSQDPQGARRGYTF
TGCGCCAGCAGCCAAGATCCGCAGGGGGCGCGGCGGGGCTACACCTTC
>TRBV5-4|.|.|TRBJ2-5
CASSLPSGGSETQYF
TGTGCCAGCAGCCTGCCCAGCGGCGGCTCAGAGACCCAGTACTTC
>TRBV11-2|once|TRBD1|TRBJ1-4
CASSLGPTGVKLFF
TGTGCCAGCAGCTTAGGGCCCACAGGGGTTAAACTGTTTTTT
>TRBV5-1|once|TRBD1|TRBJ1-1
CASSLAGQRNTEAFF
TGCGCCAGCAGCTTGGCGGGACAGAGGAACACTGAAGCTTTCTTT
>TRBV12-3/TRBV12-4|.|TRBD1|TRBJ1-2
CASRTGQSGYTF
TGTGCCAGCAGGACAGGGCAGAGTGGCTACACCTTC
>TRBV6-6|.|.|TRBJ2-1
CASSRSRGQSLGNEQFF
TGTGCCAGCAGTCGAAGCAGGGGTCAGTCTCTTGGCAATGAGCAGTTCTTC
>TRBV29-1|.|.|TRBJ1-1
CSVRHRVTNTEAFF
TGCAGCGTTCGCCATCGGGTTACGAACACTGAAGCTTTCTTT
>TRBV2|.|.|TRBJ1-4
CATRTDNEKLFF
TGTGCCACCCGGACAGATAATGAAAAACTGTTTTTT
>TRBV19|.|TRBD2|TRBJ2-5
CASQRDLGETQYF
TGTGCCAGCCAGCGGGATCTGGGTGAGACCCAGTACTTC
>TRBV19|.|.|TRBJ1-1
CASSFRQVNTEAFF
TGTGCCAGTAGCTTCAGACAGGTTAACACTGAAGCTTTCTTT
>TRBV19|.|.|TRBJ1-6
CASSISGSSTYNSPLHF
TGTGCCAGTAGTATATCGGGGTCCAGTACCTATAATTCACCCCTCCACTTT
>TRBV18|.|TRBD1|TRBJ1-2
CASSPDRANYGYTF
TGTGCCAGCTCACCCGACAGGGCTAACTATGGCTACACCTTC
>TRBV3-1/TRBV3-2|.|TRBD1|TRBJ2-5
CASSRQGAGETQYF
TGTGCCAGCAGCCGACAGGGGGCAGGGGAGACCCAGTACTTC